The 4 T cell receptor beta chains below come from one sample, sequenced in a study of T cell responses to AZD1222 COVID-19 vaccine. Here immunoSEQ multiplex PCR was the method, and the copy in TCRdb shows in-frame clones only, minus some. The table has approximately 68,000 clones, approximately 88% seen once; the top ten hold about a fifth. Sequences were derived from peripheral blood, sampled on day 0 of AZD1222 vaccination. The receptors stem from an adult in good health.

The chain recombines TRBV18 with TRBJ2-3, with 11 bases that match TRBD2. J gave up 3 bases and V 10 bases, and 9 bases lay outside the gene matches. CDR1 and CDR2 from the germline V gene are KGHSH and LQKENI. The CDR3 has 15 amino acids. The CDR3 DNA reads as TGTGCCACCGCGGGACTAGCGGATCCAACAGATACGCAGTATTTT. This codes for CATAGLADPTDTQYF. Looking up the rest from reference TRBV18 and TRBJ2-3 gives the full variable domain: NAGVMQNPRHLVRRRGQEARLRCSPMKGHSHVYWYRQLPEEGLKFMVYLQKENIIDESGMPKERFSAEFPKEGPSILRIQQVVRGDSAAYFCATAGLADPTDTQYFGPGTRLTVL.

This clone was seen just once. The chain links TRBV15 to TRBJ2-3; 10 nucleotides match TRBD2. Losses at the gene ends were 5 bases for V and 5 bases for J; bases not matched to a gene: 16. Germline V lookup: CDR1 LNHNV, CDR2 YYDKDF (reference sequence). The CDR3 length is 18 residues. The CDR3 DNA follows: TGTGCCACCAGCCCCGCCCGGAGGGCTAGCGGGAGTGGAGATACGCAGTATTTT. It specifies CATSPARRASGSGDTQYF. The full variable domain, rest sourced from reference TRBV15 and TRBJ2-3, is DAMVIQNPRYQVTQFGKPVTLSCSQTLNHNVMYWYQQKSSQAPKLLFHYYDKDFNNEADTPDNFQSRRPNTSFCFLDIRSPGLGDTAMYLCATSPARRASGSGDTQYFGPGTRLTVL.

This chain joins TRBV5-3 and TRBJ2-7; 11 nucleotides agree with TRBD2. TRBV5-3 falls under the ORF class, with uncertain function. The CDR3 sequence is 17 residues long. The J segment lost 3 bases and the V segment lost 1 base, leaving 9 bases of the junction unmatched. The CDR3 coding sequence is TGTGCCAGAAGCTTGCCGGATCTAGCGGGAGGCTTCTACGAGCAGTACTTC. Translated: CARSLPDLAGGFYEQYF.

This chain connects TRBV4-2 to TRBJ1-1; 7 nucleotides align to TRBD1. The CDR3 totals 18 residues. Germline CDR1 is LGHNA and CDR2 is YNFKEQ. V lost 2 bases, J lost 1 base, and 13 bases stayed unmatched. The CDR3 sequence: CASSQPPAMTGPNTEAFF. The CDR3 DNA reads as TGTGCCAGCAGCCAACCTCCCGCCATGACAGGGCCGAACACTGAAGCTTTCTTT.